Given below is one T cell receptor (beta chain) in context. No antigen is known for it. Sequencing used immunoSEQ multiplex PCR; TCRdb keeps in-frame clones, though not all of them. The sample lists about 58,000 clones, 70% to 90% occurring once. These data come from a study of OX40 agonist ivuxolimab in advanced cancers. For the study at large: Partial responses occurred in Three dose-escalation patients, one with hepatocellular carcinoma and two with cutaneous melanoma.

Germline V lookup: CDR1 MDHEN, CDR2 SYDVKM. Trimming took off 5 bases at V and 2 bases at J, with 11 bases between the two ends. The CDR3 has 14 amino acids. Patients were ineligible given autoimmune disease history or systemic immunosuppression. Study-level points and caveats: With doses of 0.1 to 3.0 mg/kg, CD4+ and CD8+ blood T cells had undergone clonal expansion by week 6. No antigen was identified for the clonally expanded peripheral T cells.

The TCR was taken from an adult with an advanced solid tumor such as melanoma, head and neck, liver or kidney cancer. J is TRBJ2-3 and V is TRBV28, with D possibly being TRBD1 or TRBD2 (5 bases each). The specimen comprised CD4+ or CD8+ T cells sorted from blood, sampled in a trial of the OX40 agonist ivuxolimab. The CDR3 is CASSPGTYTDTQYF. The DNA of the CDR3 is TGTGCCAGCAGTCCCGGGACCTACACAGATACGCAGTATTTT.